What follows are 16 T cell receptor beta chains derived from one specimen sequenced in a study of sequential checkpoint blockade in melanoma. Treatment given: randomized to nivolumab then ipilimumab (arm A) or the reverse (arm B). Some clones are missing from TCRdb's copy, which holds only in-frame ones; the method was immunoSEQ multiplex PCR. The table includes some 20,000 clones, 75% to 90% detected once. The input for sequencing was CD8+ T cells sorted from blood (inferred from file names), taken from a patient given nivolumab and ipilimumab in sequence. All receptors derive from a human donor with melanoma.

This chain connects TRBV27 to TRBJ2-5, with a weak D call TRBD1 (6 bases). TRBJ2-7 matches the DNA end more closely, so the J call is doubtful. The CDR3 extends over 13 amino acids. Germline values: CDR1 MNHEY, CDR2 SMNVEV (reference sequence). Here the CDR3 reads CASSYREGIEQYF. The CDR3 DNA reads as TGTGCCAGCAGTTACAGGGAAGGGATCGAGCAGTACTTC.

The chain joins TRBV19 to TRBJ1-2, with D possibly being TRBD1 (5 bases). CDR3 length: 15 amino acids. Trimming pared 3 bases from V and 4 bases from J, leaving 15 bases between. Germline lookup yields CDR1 LNHDA and CDR2 SQIVND (reference sequence). The CDR3 loop is CASSIPSRDPYGYTF. DNA for the CDR3: TGTGCCAGTAGTATTCCCAGCAGGGATCCCTATGGCTACACCTTC. The full variable domain, completed using reference TRBV19 and TRBJ1-2, is DGGITQSPKYLFRKEGQNVTLSCEQNLNHDAMYWYRQDPGQGLRLIYYSQIVNDFQKGDIAEGYSVSREKKESFPLTVTSAQKNPTAFYLCASSIPSRDPYGYTFGSGTRLTVV.

This clone is categorized as medium-sized. The V and J genes are TRBV7-8 and TRBJ2-5; 11 bases agree with TRBD1. Germline assignment: CDR1 SGHVS and CDR2 FQNEAQ. The CDR3 runs to 13 residues. V was pared by 4 bases and J by 6 bases, with 1 base of the junction left unmatched. The CDR3 loop is CASSSDRGQTQYF. CDR3 DNA: TGTGCCAGCAGCTCGGACAGGGGGCAGACCCAGTACTTC.

The V call is TRBV4-1, the J call TRBJ2-7; 7 nucleotides align to TRBD2. Germline CDR1 is MGHRA and CDR2 is YSYEKL. V dropped 0 bases and J dropped 2; count of bases not matched to a gene: 7. This CDR3 contains 16 residues. In DNA, the CDR3 is TGCGCCAGCAGCCAAGAGTGGGGGAGGGCGGCCTACGAGCAGTACTTC. Residues: CASSQEWGRAAYEQYF.

The V gene is TRBV7-9, the J gene TRBJ2-2, with a weak D call TRBD1 (5 bases). In germline, CDR1 is SEHNR, CDR2 FQNEAQ (reference sequence). CDR3 length equals 14 residues. The V end was cut by 5 bases, the J end by 9 bases, with 16 bases between. As DNA, the CDR3 is TGTGCCAGCAGCCCCCCCGGCAGGGCCCGGGAGCTGTTTTTT. Its protein product is CASSPPGRARELFF.

The chain joins TRBV5-6 to TRBJ2-7; D gene uncertain. This CDR3 is built from 11 residues. Germline CDR1 is SGHDT and CDR2 is YYEEEE. Trimming cost V 3 bases and J 4 bases, with 5 bases left between them. CDR3 nucleotide sequence: TGTGCCAGCAGCTACGGGTACGAGCAGTACTTC. Translated: CASSYGYEQYF.

The chain recombines TRBV30 with TRBJ1-6, with TRBD1 identical over 10 bases. Germline values: CDR1 GTSNPN, CDR2 SVGIG (reference sequence). This CDR3 contains 14 residues. J lost 8 bases, V lost 1 base, and 2 bases had no gene match. CDR3 in DNA: TGTGCCTGGAGTGCCGGGACAGGGGATTCACCCCTCCACTTT. This gives the protein CAWSAGTGDSPLHF.

V and J are TRBV19 and TRBJ2-7; D is perhaps TRBD2 (6 bases). Germline V gives CDR1 LNHDA, CDR2 SQIVND (reference sequence). This CDR3 region has 15 residues. Trimming cost V 3 bases and J 0 bases, with 12 bases left between them. The CDR3: CASSIRDGSSYEQYF. The DNA for the CDR3 is TGTGCCAGTAGTATCCGGGACGGGAGCTCCTACGAGCAGTACTTC.

A single count supports this clone. The gene calls are TRBV27 and TRBJ2-2; 7 bases line up with TRBD1. J lost 5 bases, V lost 2 bases, and 5 bases had no gene match. CDR1 and CDR2 from the germline V gene are MNHEY and SMNVEV (reference sequence). The CDR3 covers 15 residues. The CDR3 nucleotides read TGTGCCAGCAGTTTAATAGGGGGCAAGACCGGGGAGCTGTTTTTT. Residues: CASSLIGGKTGELFF.

The V and J genes are TRBV11-2 and TRBJ2-7; D is possibly TRBD1 (5 bases). This CDR3 region has 14 residues. V gave up 3 bases and J gave up 0 bases, with 9 bases separating them. Per the germline V gene, CDR1 is SGHAT and CDR2 is FQNNGV. CDR3 sequence (DNA): TGTGCCAGCAGCTTGGGGCAGGTCTCCTACGAGCAGTACTTC. This sequence encodes CASSLGQVSYEQYF.

The chain joins TRBV5-1 to TRBJ2-1, with 10 bases aligning to TRBD2. CDR3 length equals 14 residues. Trimming cost V 4 bases and J 10 bases; bases outside gene matches: 8. CDR1 and CDR2 (germline): SGHRS, YFSETQ. CDR3 in DNA: TGCGCCAGCAGCCTAAGCGGGGGGGCCGAAGAGCAGTTCTTC. Translating gives CASSLSGGAEEQFF.

J is TRBJ2-7 and V is TRBV2, with 13 bases identical to TRBD2. CDR1 is SNHLY, CDR2 FYNNEI, per germline. The length of the CDR3 is 16 residues. V shed 4 bases and J 3 bases; nucleotides not matched to a gene: 6. The CDR3 region is CASSGGTSGNLYEQYF. CDR3 nucleotides: TGTGCCAGCAGTGGTGGGACTAGCGGGAATCTCTACGAGCAGTACTTC.

This chain connects TRBV5-6 to TRBJ2-2; possibly TRBD2 for D (6 bases). Trimming pared 5 bases from V and 4 bases from J, leaving 15 bases between. Germline loops: CDR1 SGHDT, CDR2 YYEEEE. This CDR3 has 15 residues. The CDR3 nucleotides are TGTGCCAGCAGGGGTCTGGGGGGTCGCACCGGGGAGCTGTTTTTT. Translating it yields CASRGLGGRTGELFF.

This sequence joins TRBV9 and TRBJ2-3; 10 positions agree with TRBD2. Trimming took 0 bases from V and 5 from J; bases not matched to a gene: 6. Germline V gives CDR1 SGDLS, CDR2 YYNGEE. The CDR3 covers 16 residues. This CDR3 reads CASSVVSGRRVDTQYF. In nucleotides, the CDR3 is TGTGCCAGCAGCGTAGTTAGCGGGAGGCGGGTAGATACGCAGTATTTT.

The chain links TRBV9 to TRBJ2-7, with 11 bases that match TRBD1. The CDR3 is made up of 14 amino acids. V lost 3 bases to trimming and J lost 3 bases; unmatched junction nucleotides: 2. CDR1 SGDLS and CDR2 YYNGEE come from the germline V gene. The CDR3 protein is CASSDGTGGYEQYF. The CDR3 coding sequence is TGTGCCAGCAGCGACGGGACAGGGGGCTACGAGCAGTACTTC.

This chain links TRBV6-5 with TRBJ2-1; TRBD2 matches 7 bases. Unmatched junction bases numbered 4, after V lost 2 bases and J lost 6 bases. This CDR3 has 14 residues. CDR1 is MNHEY and CDR2 is SVGAGI in the germline V gene. The CDR3 loop is CASSYEGRANEQFF. CDR3 sequence (DNA): TGTGCCAGCAGTTACGAAGGGAGGGCCAATGAGCAGTTCTTC.